This T cell receptor beta chain was obtained from a study of blood T cell repertoires in COVID-19 (dated by TCRdb to 2018 to 2021). With regard to the full study: The collaborator samples originated in the United States, Italy and Spain and spanned the acute and convalescent phases of COVID-19. The material from the prospective study consisted of cDNA or gDNA derived from T cells, B-cell-depleted T cells, or PBMCs. Deeply sampled blood TCRbeta repertoires from subjects exposed to, actively infected with, or recovered from COVID-19 were included in the dataset. A freely available public database, intended as a resource for researchers studying the immune response to SARS-CoV-2, is where the repertoires were released. Samples were obtained from the ongoing ImmuneRACE study (first 160 participants) and from over a thousand subjects provided by 6 global collaborators. Sample metadata almost always included a de-identified subject ID, COVID-19 status, age in years and sex. HLA class I and class II types, where available, came from metadata supplied by the sample provider rather than from assay-based typing.

A word on this clone: No cognate antigen has been identified for it. Base qualities are not provided; no much larger clone lies one nucleotide away.

From its cysteine to its phenylalanine, the CDR3 spans 13 amino acids. Just CDR3 DNA is preserved here, 39 bases in frame from base 1. V ends up 4 bases short and J 6 bases short, with an unmatched junction base count of 7. Reading the germline V gene (reference sequence) gives CDR1 SGHKS and CDR2 YYEKEE. Overall results and qualifications from the work: The quantity of clinical and demographic metadata differed by source and by participant and was supplied without curation.

Whole blood was collected in K2EDTA tubes by collaborating institutions according to the institutions' own protocols. For TCRbeta analysis, collaborators shipped samples as frozen whole blood, isolated PBMCs, or DNA extracted from either of those sample types. The immunoSEQ Assay, a bias-controlled multiplex PCR, was used to amplify TCRbeta CDR3 regions from genomic DNA. In the paper's pipeline: The number of nucleated cells in each sample was estimated from the amplification of reference gene primers within the assay. To quantify the absolute abundance of each unique TCRbeta CDR3 rearrangement, sequence reads were collapsed and filtered. Productive Simpson clonality was computed per sample as the square root of Simpson's diversity index over productive rearrangements. Held by TCRdb, this immuneACCESS table contains in-frame sequences only and omits some clones. Under half of the omission traces to an unresolved V gene where checked; the cause of the rest is unknown. V and J calls and clone size come straight from that table; D and trimming were deduced from the DNA. Counted in this sample were 210,000 or so clones; 84% of them appeared once. The top ten hold roughly 7.6% of the sample.

The material sequenced was peripheral blood. The rearrangement joined TRBV5-5 to TRBJ2-7; the central 7 bases match TRBD1. The clonotype comes from a woman aged 50 to 65 with active or convalescent COVID-19. The nucleotide sequence is TGTGCCAGCAGCGATCGGACAGGTGTCGAGCAGTACTTC. This translates into CASSDRTGVEQYF.